The 12 T cell receptor beta chains given below trace back to one sample, sequenced in a study of lymphopenia after photon versus proton radiotherapy. TCRdb's copy holds only in-frame clones and misses some; the assay was immunoSEQ multiplex PCR. This sample has 53,000 or so clones, with around four fifths found just once. The sample consisted of peripheral blood, taken from a patient treated with photon-based radiotherapy. The receptor source for this set is a man in his fifties with gastric cancer.

By its share, this clone is medium-sized (0.01 to 0.1%). This chain joins TRBV30 and TRBJ1-3; D gene uncertain. V lost 4 bases, J lost 4 bases, and 8 bases lay in between. This CDR3 region has 12 residues. Germline CDR1 reads GTSNPN; CDR2 reads SVGIG (reference sequence). The DNA of the CDR3 is TGTGCCTGGAAGTTTCGGGGAAACACCATATATTTT. Protein sequence: CAWKFRGNTIYF.

The chain joins TRBV2 to TRBJ2-3; D is possibly TRBD1 (6 bases). CDR3 length: 13 amino acids. Germline values: CDR1 SNHLY, CDR2 FYNNEI. V was trimmed by 6 bases and J by 8 bases, leaving 15 bases between them. CDR3 protein: CASRDSFGVTQYF. The CDR3 DNA reads TGTGCCAGCAGGGACAGCTTTGGGGTTACGCAGTATTTT.

The count of this clone is one. V usage is TRBV28 and J usage is TRBJ2-5; D is tentatively TRBD1 or TRBD2 (5 bases each). CDR1 MDHEN and CDR2 SYDVKM come from the germline V gene. V was pared by 8 bases and J by 1 base, with 11 bases between. The CDR3 contains 13 residues. The CDR3 reads CASPKGSQETQYF. The CDR3 nucleotides read TGTGCCAGCCCGAAGGGGAGCCAAGAGACCCAGTACTTC.

The V gene is TRBV13, the J gene TRBJ2-2; 8 bases map to TRBD2. The CDR3 has 15 residues. The V and J ends lost 4 bases and 6 bases, in that order; junction bases with no gene match: 7. Per germline, CDR1 PRHDT and CDR2 FYEKMQ (reference sequence). CDR3 coding DNA: TGTGCCAGCAGCTCAACCCAGACTAGCGCCGGGGAGCTGTTTTTT. Translation: CASSSTQTSAGELFF. Complete variable domain (other parts from reference TRBV13 and TRBJ2-2): AAGVIQSPRHLIKEKRETATLKCYPIPRHDTVYWYQQGPGQDPQFLISFYEKMQSDKGSIPDRFSAQQFSDYHSELNMSSLELGDSALYFCASSSTQTSAGELFFGEGSRLTVL.

This clone was found once. The rearrangement joins TRBV30 to TRBJ1-3; D possibly corresponds to TRBD1 (6 bases). Trimming removed 5 bases from V and 4 bases from J, with 9 bases in between. The CDR3 has 12 amino acids. CDR1 is GTSNPN and CDR2 is SVGIG in the germline V gene (reference sequence). The CDR3: CAWRTGGNTIYF. The CDR3 DNA is TGTGCCTGGCGAACAGGGGGAAACACCATATATTTT.

This sequence joins TRBV6-6 and TRBJ1-3; D is possibly TRBD1 (5 bases). The CDR3 spans 16 residues. Trimming stripped 0 bases from V and 1 base from J, with 10 bases between. Germline V gene sequence: CDR1 MNHNY, CDR2 SVGAGI (reference sequence). Here the CDR3 reads CASSYSDTTSGNTIYF. The CDR3 nucleotides read TGTGCCAGCAGTTACTCGGACACCACTTCTGGAAACACCATATATTTT.

The J gene is TRBJ2-1, the V gene TRBV18; D may correspond to TRBD1 or TRBD2 (5 bases each). CDR1 is KGHSH and CDR2 is LQKENI in the germline V gene. The V end lost 2 bases, the J end lost 4 bases, and 15 bases lay between the germline ends. The CDR3 runs 16 residues. The CDR3 is CASSPSGRIEYNEQFF. In DNA form, the CDR3 reads TGTGCCAGCTCACCATCGGGGCGTATCGAATACAATGAGCAGTTCTTC.

This clone appeared a single time. The rearrangement links TRBV12-5 to TRBJ2-1, with a tentative D call TRBD2 (5 bases). Germline V gene lookup returns CDR1 LGHNT and CDR2 FRNRAP. V was cut by 4 bases and J by 5 bases, with 9 bases left in between. The CDR3 length is 13 residues. CDR3 in amino acids: CASGWMRDNEQFF. CDR3 DNA sequence: TGTGCTAGTGGTTGGATGAGGGACAATGAGCAGTTCTTC.

There are a few counts of this clone. The chain recombines TRBV5-1 with TRBJ2-3, with TRBD2 identical over 7 bases. The trim removed 1 base at V and 0 bases at J, leaving 2 bases unmatched. This CDR3 comprises 15 residues. From germline, CDR1 is SGHRS and CDR2 YFSETQ. The CDR3 DNA reads TGCGCCAGCAGCTTGTTTAGCGGGAGCACAGATACGCAGTATTTT. Translating it yields CASSLFSGSTDTQYF.

The chain links TRBV15 to TRBJ2-3; D is unresolved. The CDR3 totals 14 residues. V shed 0 bases and J shed 4 bases, with 8 bases lying between them. Germline CDR1 reads LNHNV; CDR2 reads YYDKDF (reference sequence). The CDR3 DNA sequence: TGTGCCACCAGCAGAGATATGACTTCAGATACGCAGTATTTT. Residues: CATSRDMTSDTQYF.

This clone was detected a few times. This chain links TRBV2 with TRBJ1-5, with D perhaps TRBD1 (5 bases). The germline V gene has CDR1 SNHLY and CDR2 FYNNEI. The CDR3 is made up of 15 amino acids. V dropped 0 bases and J dropped 4 bases, with 10 bases sitting between them. The CDR3 reads CASSEALGENQPQHF. The CDR3 nucleotides are TGTGCCAGCAGTGAAGCGCTGGGGGAAAATCAGCCCCAGCATTTT.

This clone was found a few times. The chain recombines TRBV4-1 with TRBJ2-1, with D possibly being TRBD2 (5 bases). The germline V gene has CDR1 MGHRA and CDR2 YSYEKL. The CDR3 totals 13 residues. Between the trimmed V and J ends, which lost 7 bases and 3 bases, there was a span of 10 bases. The CDR3 sequence: CASTRGGYNEQFF. DNA of the CDR3: TGCGCCAGCACCCGGGGTGGCTACAATGAGCAGTTCTTC.